One sample yielded the 32 T cell receptor beta chains listed below, sequenced in a study of identical twins. TCRdb used MiXCR to reprocess the 5' RACE reads, holding one entry per CDR3 protein. The sample has 200,000 to 250,000 distinct CDR3 sequences, 6% to 7% seen once. Another study also made use of these data, one on T cells expressing NK-cell markers.

The sequencing sample was made of CD8+ T cells sorted from blood. The receptors stem from a woman between 18 and 29 years old in good health.

This clonotype was seen a handful of times. The rearrangement links TRBV29-1 to TRBJ1-1; D unresolved. Germline-derived CDR1 and CDR2 are SQVTM and ANQGSEA. V gave up 0 bases and J gave up 11 bases, with 13 bases separating them. CDR3 size: 12 residues. CDR3 protein: CSVEERGGGAFF. As DNA, the CDR3 is TGCAGCGTTGAAGAACGAGGAGGCGGTGCTTTCTTT.

The rearrangement joins TRBV9 to TRBJ2-3, with 8 bases identical to TRBD2. With V trimmed by 3 bases and J by 2 bases, 8 bases remained unmatched. The germline V gene encodes CDR1 SGDLS and CDR2 YYNGEE. The CDR3 runs to 16 residues. In nucleotides, the CDR3 is TGTGCCAGCAGCGATGGAGCTAGCGGGTACACAGATACGCAGTATTTT. Translated: CASSDGASGYTDTQYF.

This clonotype was seen a few times. The chain recombines TRBV6-5 with TRBJ2-1; maybe TRBD2 (6 bases). Germline assignment: CDR1 MNHEY and CDR2 SVGAGI. CDR3 length: 12 amino acids. Trimming stripped 8 bases from V and 4 bases from J, with 9 bases between. CDR3 in DNA: TGTGCCAGCCGCGGGACTTACAATGAGCAGTTCTTC. It is translated as CASRGTYNEQFF.

This chain joins TRBV6-6 and TRBJ1-1; TRBD1 might be the D (5 bases). Germline assignment: CDR1 MNHNY and CDR2 SVGAGI (reference sequence). Trimming removed 0 bases at V and 7 bases at J, with 9 bases between. This CDR3 has 13 amino acids. CDR3 in amino acids: CASSYSGVGEAFF. CDR3 sequence (DNA): TGTGCCAGCAGTTACTCGGGGGTTGGTGAAGCTTTCTTT.

This clonotype turned up a few times. The genes are TRBV21-1 and TRBJ2-3; the tabulated D call, TRBD2, remains unverified against the DNA. TRBV21-1 is a pseudogene locus. CDR3 length: 18 residues. The CDR3 region has the DNA TGTGCCAGCAGCAAGGAGCTAGCGGGGGGGCTTAGCACAGATACGCAGTATTTT. Its translation is CASSKELAGGLSTDTQYF.

Many counts were recorded for this clonotype. The chain carries TRBV7-9 and TRBJ2-1, with D tentatively TRBD1 or TRBD2 (7 bases each). The CDR3 has 15 residues. V lost 5 bases, J lost 8 bases, and 19 bases lay in between. Germline values: CDR1 SEHNR, CDR2 FQNEAQ (reference sequence). DNA for the CDR3: TGTGCCAGCAGCCTCCAGGGGGGGCCGATGGATGAGCAGTTCTTC. It encodes CASSLQGGPMDEQFF.

In this sample, this clonotype turned up many times. This chain links TRBV4-3 with TRBJ1-1; D is possibly TRBD1 (5 bases). V shed 0 bases and J shed 0 bases, with 11 bases lying between them. Germline CDR1 LGHNA, CDR2 YSLEER. The CDR3 is 16 residues long. CDR3 region: CASSQDRVRMNTEAFF. The CDR3 DNA follows: TGCGCCAGCAGCCAAGACAGGGTGAGGATGAACACTGAAGCTTTCTTT.

V gene TRBV11-2 combines with J gene TRBJ2-5; 7 nucleotides agree with TRBD2. This CDR3 comprises 16 residues. Germline CDR1 SGHAT, CDR2 FQNNGV. With 1 base clipped from V and 2 bases from J, the junction kept 7 bases outside the gene matches. CDR3 sequence (DNA): TGTGCCAGCAGCTTAGGGAGACTAGCTGTTCAAGAGACCCAGTACTTC. It yields the protein CASSLGRLAVQETQYF.

This clonotype was recorded many times. The chain recombines TRBV29-1 with TRBJ2-3; 13 positions match TRBD2. V gave up 4 bases and J gave up 0 bases; unmatched junction bases: 4. The CDR3 spans 16 residues. CDR1 SQVTM and CDR2 ANQGSEA come from the germline V gene. The DNA for the CDR3 is TGCAGCGTTGCCGGGACTAGCGGGACCAGCACAGATACGCAGTATTTT. This codes for CSVAGTSGTSTDTQYF.

V is TRBV7-8 and J is TRBJ2-7; a possible D gene is TRBD2 (6 bases). Germline V gene sequence: CDR1 SGHVS, CDR2 FQNEAQ. The CDR3 totals 13 residues. Trimming took 5 bases from V and 3 from J, leaving 11 bases between them. The CDR3, as DNA: TGTGCCAGCAGCGAGGGAGGCAACTACGAGCAGTACTTC. This encodes CASSEGGNYEQYF.

This rearrangement joins TRBV11-2 to TRBJ2-7, with D possibly TRBD1 on 6 matching bases. The germline V gene has CDR1 SGHAT and CDR2 FQNNGV. The CDR3 length is 14 residues. The V end was cut by 5 bases, the J end by 7 bases, with 18 bases between. CDR3 bases: TGTGCCAGCAGCCAGCCGACCTCAGGGGAAGAGCAGTACTTC. Translation: CASSQPTSGEEQYF.

This clonotype was detected a few times. The V gene is TRBV7-9, the J gene TRBJ2-1; TRBD1 agrees at 7 bases. The CDR3 spans 17 residues. V gave up 5 bases and J gave up 3 bases; unmatched junction bases: 13. Germline-derived CDR1 and CDR2 are SEHNR and FQNEAQ (reference sequence). The CDR3 region has the DNA TGTGCCAGCAGCGTAGGCCGGGACAGTGCCTTCTACAATGAGCAGTTCTTC. As protein: CASSVGRDSAFYNEQFF.

This clonotype was counted between two and nine times. The chain's CDR3 is CASSLDTAGNTIYF. The CDR3 nucleotides are TGTGCCAGCAGCTTGGACACGGCCGGAAACACCATATATTTT. The genes are TRBV5-6 and TRBJ1-3, with no clear D. CDR1 and CDR2 (germline): SGHDT, YYEEEE. There are 14 residues in the CDR3. Trimming shortened V by 0 bases and J by 4 bases, and 8 bases separated the two germline ends. Supplemented by reference TRBV5-6 and TRBJ1-3, the full variable domain reads DAGVTQSPTHLIKTRGQQVTLRCSPKSGHDTVSWYQQALGQGPQFIFQYYEEEERQRGNFPDRFSGHQFPNYSSELNVNALLLGDSALYLCASSLDTAGNTIYFGEGSWLTVV.

This clonotype showed up just a few times. V is TRBV3-1 and J is TRBJ2-3; no reliable D call. The CDR3 is 14 residues long. Trimming shortened V by 0 bases and J by 6 bases, and 10 bases separated the two germline ends. Germline CDR1 LGHDT, CDR2 YNNKEL (reference sequence). In nucleotides, the CDR3 is TGTGCCAGCAGCCAAGAGACCCGAGTGGATACGCAGTATTTT. As protein: CASSQETRVDTQYF.

CDR3 sequence (DNA): TGTGCCAGCAGCCTTCGACAGGGTATAAGCAATCAGCCCCAGCATTTT. It encodes CASSLRQGISNQPQHF. The J gene is TRBJ1-5, the V gene TRBV27; 7 bases fit TRBD1. Looked up from germline, CDR1 is MNHEY and CDR2 is SMNVEV (reference sequence). The CDR3 is 16 amino acids. Trimming took 6 bases from V and 1 from J; bases not matched to a gene: 9.

This clonotype was detected ten times or more. This chain joins TRBV5-1 and TRBJ2-1; 8 nucleotides align to TRBD1. Germline V lookup: CDR1 SGHRS, CDR2 YFSETQ. This CDR3 has 18 amino acids. Trimming at V came to 4 bases and at J to 9 bases, leaving 21 bases not matched to a gene. The CDR3 reads CASSLKPEGQGGWGEQFF. The DNA for the CDR3 is TGCGCCAGCAGCCTTAAACCCGAAGGACAGGGAGGATGGGGTGAGCAGTTCTTC.

There are many counts of this clonotype. The V call is TRBV21-1, the J call TRBJ1-1; the D segment call TRBD1 is taken from the table without a DNA check. TRBV21-1 is a pseudogene. The CDR3 runs 16 residues. CDR3 residues: CASSTSRGVVFTEAFF. CDR3 nucleotide sequence: TGTGCCAGCAGCACGAGTAGGGGCGTGGTGTTCACTGAAGCTTTCTTT.

Only a few counts were recorded for this clonotype. This CDR3 is CASSDWSGSYNEQFF. CDR3 nucleotides: TGTGCCAGCAGCGATTGGAGCGGGAGCTACAATGAGCAGTTCTTC. The chain couples TRBV5-8 to TRBJ2-1; 8 bases are shared with TRBD2. The J segment lost 3 bases and the V segment lost 4 bases, leaving 6 bases of the junction unmatched. Germline assignment: CDR1 SGHTS and CDR2 YDEGEE. The length of the CDR3 is 15 residues.

This clonotype occurred many times. The chain joins TRBV27 to TRBJ2-7; D may correspond to TRBD1 or TRBD2 (5 bases each). Germline V gives CDR1 MNHEY, CDR2 SMNVEV (reference sequence). CDR3 size: 14 residues. V lost 6 bases and J lost 1, with 13 bases in between. The CDR3 loop reads CASSLGTASYEQYF. CDR3 in DNA: TGTGCCAGCAGCCTCGGGACGGCGTCCTACGAGCAGTACTTC.

The CDR3 loop is CASSLTSGELFF. CDR3 in DNA: TGTGCCAGCAGCCTCACTTCCGGGGAGCTGTTTTTT. The V call is TRBV9, the J call TRBJ2-2; no clear D. The CDR3 loop spans 12 amino acids. V lost 4 bases, J lost 6 bases, and 7 bases lay in between. Germline CDR1 reads SGDLS; CDR2 reads YYNGEE. The complete variable domain, with remaining parts taken from reference TRBV9 and TRBJ2-2, reads DSGVTQTPKHLITATGQRVTLRCSPRSGDLSVYWYQQSLDQGLQFLIQYYNGEERAKGNILERFSAQQFPDLHSELNLSSLELGDSALYFCASSLTSGELFFGEGSRLTVL.

Only a few counts were recorded for this clonotype. The chain couples TRBV27 to TRBJ2-7, with D perhaps matching TRBD2 (6 bases). The germline gives CDR1 MNHEY, CDR2 SMNVEV (reference sequence). V lost 2 bases to trimming and J lost 1 base, with 9 bases between them. The CDR3 is 14 residues long. The CDR3 DNA follows: TGTGCCAGCAGTTTACGGGGGTGGTCCTACGAGCAGTACTTC. This sequence encodes CASSLRGWSYEQYF.

This clonotype was observed many times. The chain joins TRBV20-1 to TRBJ1-1, with D hard to call. CDR3 size: 11 residues. The V gene lost 2 bases and the J gene lost 7 bases, with 8 bases spanning the gap. The germline V gene has CDR1 DFQATT and CDR2 SNEGSKA (reference sequence). As DNA, the CDR3 is TGCAGTGCTAGACCGCGAGGTGAAGCTTTCTTT. It codes for CSARPRGEAFF.

This chain joins TRBV10-2 and TRBJ1-2, with no clear D. CDR1 is WSHSY and CDR2 is SAAADI in the germline V gene. Trimming took off 0 bases at V and 6 bases at J, with 14 bases between the two ends. The CDR3 loop spans 15 amino acids. This CDR3 reads CASSESWGASHGYTF. The CDR3 coding sequence is TGCGCCAGCAGTGAGTCTTGGGGTGCTTCGCATGGCTACACCTTC.

This clonotype has a count of ten or more. The genes are TRBV29-1 and TRBJ2-7, with 9 nucleotides matching TRBD2. CDR1 is SQVTM and CDR2 is ANQGSEA in the germline V gene. CDR3 length: 15 residues. V trimming: 2 bases; J trimming: 7 bases; junction bases outside the gene matches: 12. The DNA for the CDR3 is TGCAGCGTTGAACCGGCTAGCGGGGACCTCTGGGAGCAGTACTTC. This encodes CSVEPASGDLWEQYF.

This clonotype was seen only a few times. This rearrangement joins TRBV20-1 to TRBJ2-3; D might be TRBD2 (6 bases). Germline CDR1 DFQATT, CDR2 SNEGSKA (reference sequence). Trimming removed 6 bases at V and 9 bases at J, with 22 bases between. There are 14 residues in the CDR3. CDR3 bases: TGCAGTGCAAACCTAGCGTTAGGGCTCGGAACGCAGTATTTT. Amino acids: CSANLALGLGTQYF.

This clonotype was found many times. The gene calls are TRBV6-1 and TRBJ2-7; no reliable D call. Germline CDR1 is MNHNS and CDR2 is SASEGT. V dropped 5 bases and J dropped 6 bases, with 11 bases sitting between them. The CDR3 has 12 residues. The CDR3 here is CASSWTVAEQYF. Here the CDR3 DNA reads TGTGCCAGCAGTTGGACGGTGGCCGAGCAGTACTTC.

This clonotype was counted ten times or more. The chain uses TRBV25-1 and TRBJ2-1; TRBD2 matches 7 bases. V dropped 3 bases and J dropped 6; count of bases not matched to a gene: 11. The CDR3 contains 16 residues. Germline V gene data show CDR1 as MGHDK and CDR2 as SYGVNS. CDR3: CASSERLGGRGNEQFF. The CDR3, as DNA: TGTGCCAGCAGTGAGCGACTGGGGGGGAGAGGCAATGAGCAGTTCTTC.

The chain uses TRBV27 and TRBJ2-1, with D possibly being TRBD2 (6 bases). Deletions cut 1 base from V and 6 bases from J, with 16 bases between. This CDR3 has 16 residues. The germline CDR1 and CDR2 sequences are MNHEY and SMNVEV (reference sequence). CDR3 sequence reads: CASSLLGGTAANEQFF. The CDR3, as DNA: TGTGCCAGCAGTTTATTAGGAGGGACCGCAGCCAATGAGCAGTTCTTC.

The table lists this clonotype with a few counts. The CDR3 region has the DNA TGTGCCTGGGCTGCGGCCTACGAGCAGTACTTC. It codes for CAWAAAYEQYF. The chain couples TRBV30 to TRBJ2-7, with D hard to call. Germline assignment: CDR1 GTSNPN and CDR2 SVGIG (reference sequence). CDR3 length equals 11 residues. Trimming took 5 bases from V and 2 from J, leaving 7 bases between them.

This clonotype has only a few counts. The chain links TRBV29-1 to TRBJ1-2, with D uncertain. V lost 4 bases to trimming and J lost 4 bases, with 13 bases between them. Per the germline V gene, CDR1 is SQVTM and CDR2 is ANQGSEA. The CDR3 is made up of 13 amino acids. CDR3 coding DNA: TGCAGCGTTGTGCGAGGGTTTGGCTATGGCTACACCTTC. Protein product: CSVVRGFGYGYTF.

This clonotype was detected ten times or more. The gene calls are TRBV6-4 and TRBJ2-6; 7 bases align to TRBD1. Germline assignment: CDR1 MRHNA and CDR2 SNTAGT. Trimming removed 5 bases from V and 0 bases from J; junction bases left unmatched: 4. The CDR3 totals 16 residues. The CDR3 is CASSIGGNSGANVLTF. The CDR3 DNA follows: TGTGCCAGCAGTATAGGGGGCAACTCTGGGGCCAACGTCCTGACTTTC.

This clonotype was found a few times. The chain uses TRBV5-1 and TRBJ1-2, with D unresolved. The CDR3 totals 14 residues. V gave up 0 bases and J gave up 4 bases, with 10 bases separating them. Germline CDR1 and CDR2: SGHRS and YFSETQ. CDR3 amino acids: CASSLDAGAYGYTF. For the CDR3, the DNA is TGCGCCAGCAGCTTGGACGCGGGTGCCTATGGCTACACCTTC.